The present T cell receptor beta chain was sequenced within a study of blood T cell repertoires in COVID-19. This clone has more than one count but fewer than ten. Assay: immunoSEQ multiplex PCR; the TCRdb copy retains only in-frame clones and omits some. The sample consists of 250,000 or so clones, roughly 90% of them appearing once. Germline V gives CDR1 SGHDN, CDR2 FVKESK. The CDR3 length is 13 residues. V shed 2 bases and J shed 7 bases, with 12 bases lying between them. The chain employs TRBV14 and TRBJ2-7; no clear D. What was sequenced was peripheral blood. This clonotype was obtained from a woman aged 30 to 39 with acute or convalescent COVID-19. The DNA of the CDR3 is TGTGCCAGCAGCCAAACCCTCCCCCGGGAGCAGTACTTC. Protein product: CASSQTLPREQYF.